This TCR beta chain was captured in a study of untreated major depressive disorder. Clones were sequenced by immunoSEQ multiplex PCR, and TCRdb holds only the in-frame ones, with some missing. The sample lists 10,000 to 15,000 clones; approximately 90% were seen once. For sex, age, current smoking status and body mass index, every depressed patient had a pairwise-matched non-depressed control. Participants were all of European descent. Major depressive disorder by DSM-IV, Hamilton depression score of at least 18. CD4+ T cells were isolated from thawed PBMCs by magnetic negative selection. The clonotype was recovered from a woman aged 25-40 years with major depressive disorder. Sequenced input: CD4+ T cells from PBMCs.

The CDR3 nucleotides are TGTGCCATCAGTGAGTCCATTCTAGATACGCAGTATTTT. It codes for CAISESILDTQYF. The chain has TRBV10-3 and TRBJ2-3; D ambiguous. Germline V lookup: CDR1 ENHRY, CDR2 SYGVKD. Between the trimmed V and J ends, which lost 0 bases and 5 bases, there was a span of 6 bases. The CDR3 has 13 residues.